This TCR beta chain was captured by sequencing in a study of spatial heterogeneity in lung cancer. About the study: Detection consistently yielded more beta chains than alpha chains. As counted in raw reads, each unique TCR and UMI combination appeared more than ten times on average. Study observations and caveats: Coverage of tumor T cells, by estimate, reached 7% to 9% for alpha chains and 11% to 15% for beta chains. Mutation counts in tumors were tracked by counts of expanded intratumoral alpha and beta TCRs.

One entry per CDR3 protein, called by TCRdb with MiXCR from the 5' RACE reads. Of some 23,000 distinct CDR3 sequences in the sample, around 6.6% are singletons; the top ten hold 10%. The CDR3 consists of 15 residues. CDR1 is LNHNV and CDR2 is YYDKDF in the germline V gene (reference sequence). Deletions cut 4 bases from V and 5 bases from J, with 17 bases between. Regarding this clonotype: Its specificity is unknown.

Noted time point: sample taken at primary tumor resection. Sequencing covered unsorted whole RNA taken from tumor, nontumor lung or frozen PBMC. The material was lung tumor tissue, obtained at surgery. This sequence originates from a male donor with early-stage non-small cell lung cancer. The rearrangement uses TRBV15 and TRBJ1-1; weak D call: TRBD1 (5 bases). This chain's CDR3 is CATSNPKQGGTEAFF. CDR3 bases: TGTGCCACCAGCAACCCCAAGCAGGGTGGAACTGAAGCTTTCTTT.